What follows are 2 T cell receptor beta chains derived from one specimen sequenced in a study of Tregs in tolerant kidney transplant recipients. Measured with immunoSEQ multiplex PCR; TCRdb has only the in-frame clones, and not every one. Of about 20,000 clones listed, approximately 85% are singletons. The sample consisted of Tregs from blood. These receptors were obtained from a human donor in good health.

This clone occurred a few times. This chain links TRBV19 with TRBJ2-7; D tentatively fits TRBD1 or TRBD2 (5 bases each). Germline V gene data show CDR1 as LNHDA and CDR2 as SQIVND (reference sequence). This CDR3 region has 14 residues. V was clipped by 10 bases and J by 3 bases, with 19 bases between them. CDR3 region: CATQRGLGDYEQYF. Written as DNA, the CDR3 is TGTGCCACCCAAAGGGGTTTGGGGGACTACGAGCAGTACTTC.

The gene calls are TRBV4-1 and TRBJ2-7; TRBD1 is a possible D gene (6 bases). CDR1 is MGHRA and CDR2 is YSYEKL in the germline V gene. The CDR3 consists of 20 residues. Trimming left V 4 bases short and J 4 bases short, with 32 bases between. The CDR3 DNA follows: TGCGCCAGCAGCCCGGAGAAGGGGTCGTCTCTACTAGAGGGGGTTTACGAGCAGTACTTC. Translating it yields CASSPEKGSSLLEGVYEQYF.